This T cell receptor (beta chain) was sequenced during a study of post-analysis software for immune sequencing data. Points from the study as a whole: The study found TRBV5-6, TRBV5-1 and TRBV20-1 among a few TRBV segments more frequent in patients than controls. Among multiple sclerosis patients, normalized Chao1 diversity was significantly below that of controls.

Comment on this clonotype: Its antigen remains unknown.

Sequencing libraries made from TCR beta cDNA carried unique molecular identifiers. Some 500,000 cDNA molecules were recovered from an input of about 0.9 to 11 million T cells. TCRdb independently ran MiXCR on the PCR reads; one entry per CDR3 protein. Among some 690,000 distinct CDR3 sequences listed, 25% to 30% were seen once. Germline V gene lookup returns CDR1 SGHTA and CDR2 FQGNSA. J gave up 5 bases and V 5 bases, and 23 bases lay outside the gene matches. The length of the CDR3 is 20 residues. This receptor was taken from a girl aged 5-17 years with multiple sclerosis. Sequenced sample: blood. This sequence joins TRBV7-2 and TRBJ2-3; 9 nucleotides line up with TRBD2. CDR3 in DNA: TGTGCCAGCAGCCCGGGTGAGGGGAAAGTGCGGGAGGGCCTTCGAGATACGCAGTATTTT. Residues: CASSPGEGKVREGLRDTQYF.